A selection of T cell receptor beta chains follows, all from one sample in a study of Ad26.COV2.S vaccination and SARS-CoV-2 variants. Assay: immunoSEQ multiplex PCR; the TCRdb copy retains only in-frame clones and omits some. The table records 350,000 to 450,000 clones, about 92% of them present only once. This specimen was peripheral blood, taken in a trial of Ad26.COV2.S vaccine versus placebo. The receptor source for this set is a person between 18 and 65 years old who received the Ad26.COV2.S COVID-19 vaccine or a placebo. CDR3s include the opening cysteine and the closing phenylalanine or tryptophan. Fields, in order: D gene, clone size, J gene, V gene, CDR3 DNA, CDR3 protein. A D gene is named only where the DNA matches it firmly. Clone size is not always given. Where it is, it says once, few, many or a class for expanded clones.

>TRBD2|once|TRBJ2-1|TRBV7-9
TGTGCCAGCAGCCCGAGGACTAGCGGGGGAGGGTCCTACAATGAGCAGTTCTTC
CASSPRTSGGGSYNEQFF
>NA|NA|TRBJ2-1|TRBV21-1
TGTGCCAGCAGCCTAAATAGGGGTAGGGATGAGCAGTTCTTC
CASSLNRGRDEQFF
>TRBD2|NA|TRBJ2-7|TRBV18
TGTGCCAGCTCACCTCGGGGAGGGGCCGAGCAGTACTTC
CASSPRGGAEQYF
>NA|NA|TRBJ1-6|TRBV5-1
TGCGCCAGCAGCTTGGGAGGGGCAAATCGTTCACCCCTCCACTTT
CASSLGGANRSPLHF
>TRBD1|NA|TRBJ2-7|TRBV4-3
TGCGCCAGCAGCCAAAACAGGGGGACGGAGCAGTACTTC
CASSQNRGTEQYF
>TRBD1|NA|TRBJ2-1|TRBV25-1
TGTGCCAGCAGTGAATTAGGGGGCGGATTGAGCTCCTACAATGAGCAGTTCTTC
CASSELGGGLSSYNEQFF
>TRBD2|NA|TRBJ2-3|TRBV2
TGTGCCAGCAGGTTGGGTAGCGGGGTTGGGTCAGATACGCAGTATTTT
CASRLGSGVGSDTQYF
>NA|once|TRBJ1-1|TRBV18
TGTGCCAGTTGGTCCCCAGGGGCCACCTCGGGGAACACTGAAGCTTTCTTT
CASWSPGATSGNTEAFF
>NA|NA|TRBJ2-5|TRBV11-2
TGTGCCAGCAGCTTCTCCCTTGAGACCCAGTACTTC
CASSFSLETQYF
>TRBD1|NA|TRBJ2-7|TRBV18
TGTGCCAGCTCACCGGGGACAGGGCCATACGAGCAGTACTTC
CASSPGTGPYEQYF
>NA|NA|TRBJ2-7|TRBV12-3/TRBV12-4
TGTGCCAGCAGTTTAAGCGGAGAGCAGTACTTC
CASSLSGEQYF
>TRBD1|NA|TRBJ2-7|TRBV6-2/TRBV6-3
TGTGCCAGCAGTTTGAGGACAGGTAATTTCGAGCAGTACTTC
CASSLRTGNFEQYF
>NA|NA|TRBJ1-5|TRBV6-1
TGTGCCAGCAGTGAAGTGTGGGGGGATAGCAATCAGCCCCAGCATTTT
CASSEVWGDSNQPQHF
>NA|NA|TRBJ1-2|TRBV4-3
TGCGCCAGCAGCCAAGGAGAACAGGGTAGAGGCTATGGCTACACCTTC
CASSQGEQGRGYGYTF
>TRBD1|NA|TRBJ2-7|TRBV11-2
TGTGCCAGCACCCAAGACCGGGACAGGGGCCGCGAGCAGTACTTC
CASTQDRDRGREQYF
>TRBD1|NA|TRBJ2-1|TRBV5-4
TGTGCCAGCAGCTTGCGACAGGGGGCGACCTACAATGAGCAGTTCTTC
CASSLRQGATYNEQFF
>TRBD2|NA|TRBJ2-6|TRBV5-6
TGTGCCAGCAGCCCGGGACTAGCGGGGGGTGGGGCCAACGTCCTGACTTTC
CASSPGLAGGGANVLTF
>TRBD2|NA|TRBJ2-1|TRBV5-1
TGCGCCAGCAGCTGGAGCGGGGGATACTCCTACAATGAGCAGTTCTTC
CASSWSGGYSYNEQFF
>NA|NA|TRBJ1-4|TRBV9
TGTGCCAGCAGCGACGGGGGATGGAATGAAAAACTGTTTTTT
CASSDGGWNEKLFF
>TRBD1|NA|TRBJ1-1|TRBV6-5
TGTGCCAGCAGCGCAGGGGGCACTGAAGCTTTCTTT
CASSAGGTEAFF
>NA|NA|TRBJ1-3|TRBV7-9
TGTGCCAGCAGCTTGGGGAGGGGTGACACCATATATTTT
CASSLGRGDTIYF
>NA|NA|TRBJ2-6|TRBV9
TGTGCCAGCAGCGAATTACTAGGGGACGCCGGGGCCAACGTCCTGACTTTC
CASSELLGDAGANVLTF
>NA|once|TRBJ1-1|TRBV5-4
TGTGCCAGCAGCGGACGGCCAGGGAACACTGAAGCTTTCTTT
CASSGRPGNTEAFF
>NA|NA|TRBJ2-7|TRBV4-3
TGCGCCAGCAGCCAAGATCTTGAGGGGTCGAGGTACGAGCAGTACTTC
CASSQDLEGSRYEQYF
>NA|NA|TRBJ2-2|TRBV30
TGTGCCTGGAATAGCCCCGGGGAGCTGTTTTTT
CAWNSPGELFF
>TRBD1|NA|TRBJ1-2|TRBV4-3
TGCGCCAGCAGTGTCGGTGTTCCGGGACAGGTTAACTATGGCTACACCTTC
CASSVGVPGQVNYGYTF
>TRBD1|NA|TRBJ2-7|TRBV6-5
TGTGCCAGCAGTTACGACGGGACAGGGGAGCCCTACGAGCAGTACTTC
CASSYDGTGEPYEQYF
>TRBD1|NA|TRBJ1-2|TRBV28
TGTGCCAGCACCTCTCCCAGACAGGGGCCCCTCACTAACTATGGCTACACCTTC
CASTSPRQGPLTNYGYTF
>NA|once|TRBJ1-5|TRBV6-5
TGTGCCAGCAGCCCACTCGGGGTTGTCAATCAGCCCCAGCATTTT
CASSPLGVVNQPQHF
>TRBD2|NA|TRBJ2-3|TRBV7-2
TGTGCCAGCAGCTTAGCGCCGGCGGGGGGGCAGGATACGCAGTATTTT
CASSLAPAGGQDTQYF
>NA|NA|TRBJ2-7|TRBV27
TGTGCCAGCAGTTTCGGTGGGGAGCAGTACTTC
CASSFGGEQYF
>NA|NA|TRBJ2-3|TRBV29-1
TGCAGCGTTGAAGATGAAAACACAGATACGCAGTATTTT
CSVEDENTDTQYF
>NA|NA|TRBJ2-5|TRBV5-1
TGCGCCAGCATACAGGGACTACTAAACGAAGAGACCCAGTACTTC
CASIQGLLNEETQYF
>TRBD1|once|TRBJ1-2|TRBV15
TGTGCCACCAGCCGGGGACAGGGGGCATGGGGCTACACCTTC
CATSRGQGAWGYTF
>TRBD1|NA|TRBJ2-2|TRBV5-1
TGCGCCAGCAGCCCGGGGGACAGGAATTTTCCCGGGGAGCTGTTTTTT
CASSPGDRNFPGELFF
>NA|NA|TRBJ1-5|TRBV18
TGTGCCAGCTCACCTACAGGGTATCAGCCCCAGCATTTT
CASSPTGYQPQHF
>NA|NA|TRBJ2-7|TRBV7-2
TGTGCCAGCAGCTTAAAGTGGGACTCCTACGAGCAGTACTTC
CASSLKWDSYEQYF
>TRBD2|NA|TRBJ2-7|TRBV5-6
TGTGCCAGCAGCTTTATCCCAGCGGGGAGCTACGAGCAGTACTTC
CASSFIPAGSYEQYF
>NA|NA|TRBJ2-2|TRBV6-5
TGTGCCAGCAGTTATTATCACGGGGAGCTGTTTTTT
CASSYYHGELFF
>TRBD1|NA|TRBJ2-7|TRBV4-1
TGCGCCAGCAGCCAAGATCAGATCGGGACAGGGGGTTTCTACGAGCAGTACTTC
CASSQDQIGTGGFYEQYF
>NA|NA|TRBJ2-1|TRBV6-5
TGTGCCAGCAGTTTAACCCCGGGACGGATATACAATGAGCAGTTCTTC
CASSLTPGRIYNEQFF
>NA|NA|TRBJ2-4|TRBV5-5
TGTGCCAGCAGCTTGAATCTAGCGCTAGCCAAAAACATTCAGTACTTC
CASSLNLALAKNIQYF
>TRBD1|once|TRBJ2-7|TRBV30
TGTGCCTGGAGTGTCGACAGGGCCTCCCACGAGCAGTACTTC
CAWSVDRASHEQYF
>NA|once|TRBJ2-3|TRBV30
TGTGCCTGGGGCGGGGGCTCGATGACGCAGTATTTT
CAWGGGSMTQYF
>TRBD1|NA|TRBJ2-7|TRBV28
TGTGCCAGCAGTTTTGACAGGGTCTCCTACGAGCAGTACTTC
CASSFDRVSYEQYF
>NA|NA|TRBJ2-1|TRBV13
TGTGCCAGCAGCTACAACGGGGAAAGCTCCTACAATGAGCAGTTCTTC
CASSYNGESSYNEQFF
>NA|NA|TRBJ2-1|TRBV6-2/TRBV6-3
TGTGCCAGCAGACCTTTGGACAGTTCCGCCTACAATGAGCAGTTCTTC
CASRPLDSSAYNEQFF